The present T cell receptor beta chain was sequenced within a study of T-cell reconstitution after alpha-beta-depleted transplantation in children. A library of TCRbeta sequences, prepared with unique molecular identifiers, was generated. A single record per CDR3 protein comes from TCRdb applying MiXCR to the PCR reads. Among fewer than 90,000 distinct CDR3 sequences, around 7.9% were seen once, and the ten largest hold 2.5%. This clonotype has a count of ten or more. J gave up 4 bases and V 1 base, and 7 bases lay outside the gene matches. The CDR3 loop spans 17 amino acids. Per the germline V gene, CDR1 is MNHEY and CDR2 is SVGEGT.

The chain has TRBV6-2 or TRBV6-3 and TRBJ2-6, with 7 bases fitting TRBD2. Material: PBMCs from the stem cell graft donor, obtained from the stem cell graft. This TCR came from a human donor who donated a stem cell graft to a child with acute lymphoblastic leukemia. The CDR3 loop reads CASSYWLAATGANVLTF. CDR3 in DNA: TGTGCCAGCAGTTACTGGCTAGCGGCGACCGGGGCCAACGTCCTGACTTTC.